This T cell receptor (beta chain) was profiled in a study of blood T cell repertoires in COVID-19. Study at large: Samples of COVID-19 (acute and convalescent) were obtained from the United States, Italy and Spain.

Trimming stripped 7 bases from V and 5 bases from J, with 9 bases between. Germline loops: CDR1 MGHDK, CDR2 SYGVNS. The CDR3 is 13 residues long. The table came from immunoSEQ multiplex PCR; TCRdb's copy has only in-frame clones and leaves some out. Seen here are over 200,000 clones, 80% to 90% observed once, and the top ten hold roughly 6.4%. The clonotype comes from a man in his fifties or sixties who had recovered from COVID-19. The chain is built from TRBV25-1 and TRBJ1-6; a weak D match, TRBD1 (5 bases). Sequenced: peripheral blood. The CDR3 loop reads CASKQVNNSPLHF. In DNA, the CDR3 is TGTGCCAGCAAACAGGTGAATAATTCACCCCTCCACTTT.